A selection of T cell receptor beta chains follows, all from one sample in a study of blood T cell repertoires in COVID-19. Produced via immunoSEQ multiplex PCR; TCRdb's table is partial and in-frame only. Of some 270,000 clones detected, approximately 90% appear once; the ten largest clones hold roughly 2.9%. Input material: PBMCs or T cells enriched from blood (not recorded which). The source is a man in his forties who had been exposed to COVID-19. Each CDR3 is given with its conserved first and last residue. Each record gives: CDR3 protein, CDR3 DNA, V gene, J gene, D gene, clone size. The D gene is left open where the match is weak. Rows give clone size only sometimes, using once, few, many, or a class for an expanded clone.

CDR3: CASSLYRAGYEQYF; DNA: TGCGCCAGCAGCTTGTATCGAGCGGGCTACGAGCAGTACTTC; V: TRBV5-1; J: TRBJ2-7; D: -; size: -
CDR3: CASGFGGSPADTQYF; DNA: TGTGCTAGTGGTTTCGGCGGGAGCCCCGCAGATACGCAGTATTTT; V: TRBV12-5; J: TRBJ2-3; D: TRBD2; size: -
CDR3: CASTDNGNTIYF; DNA: TGTGCCAGCACAGATAATGGAAACACCATATATTTT; V: TRBV2; J: TRBJ1-3; D: -; size: -
CDR3: CARRQILVQFF; DNA: TGTGCCCGAAGACAGATCCTGGTGCAGTTCTTC; V: TRBV6-5; J: TRBJ2-1; D: -; size: once
CDR3: CASSQDVAGWNGYTF; DNA: TGCGCCAGCAGCCAAGATGTTGCAGGGTGGAATGGCTACACCTTC; V: TRBV4-1; J: TRBJ1-2; D: -; size: -
CDR3: CATNRGRSPLHF; DNA: TGTGCCACCAACAGGGGGCGCTCACCCCTCCACTTT; V: TRBV28; J: TRBJ1-6; D: TRBD1; size: -
CDR3: CASSLGELAGAETQYF; DNA: TGTGCCAGCAGCTTGGGCGAACTAGCGGGAGCAGAGACCCAGTACTTC; V: TRBV5-4; J: TRBJ2-5; D: TRBD2; size: -
CDR3: CASSRRESYTGELFF; DNA: TGCGCCAGCAGCCGGCGGGAGTCATACACCGGGGAGCTGTTTTTT; V: TRBV10-1; J: TRBJ2-2; D: TRBD2; size: -
CDR3: CASSLMSVANTGELFF; DNA: TGTGCCAGCAGCTTGATGTCAGTCGCGAACACCGGGGAGCTGTTTTTT; V: TRBV7-3; J: TRBJ2-2; D: -; size: -
CDR3: CASSDRTGDYGYTF; DNA: TGTGCCAGCAGTGACCGTACAGGGGACTATGGCTACACCTTC; V: TRBV2; J: TRBJ1-2; D: TRBD1; size: -
CDR3: CASSIEGGSGGKLFF; DNA: TGTGCCAGCAGCATAGAGGGTGGGTCGGGCGGAAAACTGTTTTTT; V: TRBV27; J: TRBJ1-4; D: -; size: -
CDR3: CASSLGGLDEQFF; DNA: TGTGCCAGCAGCTTGGGGGGATTGGATGAGCAGTTCTTC; V: TRBV7-3; J: TRBJ2-1; D: -; size: -
CDR3: CASSLLAGEQYF; DNA: TGTGCCAGCAGTCTTCTAGCGGGTGAGCAGTACTTC; V: TRBV25-1; J: TRBJ2-7; D: TRBD2; size: -
CDR3: CASSFGLSGETQYF; DNA: TGTGCCAGCAGTTTCGGACTCTCTGGGGAGACCCAGTACTTC; V: TRBV27; J: TRBJ2-5; D: -; size: once
CDR3: CASSLNEYNEQFF; DNA: TGTGCCAGCAGCTTGAACGAGTACAATGAGCAGTTCTTC; V: TRBV11-3; J: TRBJ2-1; D: -; size: -
CDR3: CASRLQPDRAGYTF; DNA: TGTGCCAGTAGACTTCAACCGGACAGGGCCGGCTACACCTTC; V: TRBV19; J: TRBJ1-2; D: TRBD1; size: once
CDR3: CASSDQGQGAFGYTF; DNA: TGTGCCAGCAGTGACCAGGGACAGGGGGCGTTCGGCTACACCTTC; V: TRBV25-1; J: TRBJ1-2; D: TRBD1; size: -